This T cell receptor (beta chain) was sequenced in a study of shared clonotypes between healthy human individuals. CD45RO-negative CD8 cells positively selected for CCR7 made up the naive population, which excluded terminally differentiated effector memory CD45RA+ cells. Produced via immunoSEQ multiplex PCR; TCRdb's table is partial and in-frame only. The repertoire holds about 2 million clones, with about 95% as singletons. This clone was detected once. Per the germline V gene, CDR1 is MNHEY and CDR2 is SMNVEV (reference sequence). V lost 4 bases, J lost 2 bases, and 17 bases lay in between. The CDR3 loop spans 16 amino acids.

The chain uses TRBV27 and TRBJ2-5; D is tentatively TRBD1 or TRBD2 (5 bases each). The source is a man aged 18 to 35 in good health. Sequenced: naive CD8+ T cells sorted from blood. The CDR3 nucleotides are TGTGCCAGCAGTTGGGGCCCAGGGACGGCACAAGAGACCCAGTACTTC. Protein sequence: CASSWGPGTAQETQYF.